This is a list of T cell receptor beta chains from one sample in a study of vaccination and CD4 T cells after COVID-19. TCRdb re-called the PCR reads through MiXCR, storing one row per CDR3 protein. The sample carries approximately 11,000 distinct CDR3 sequences, 40% recorded once. These TCRs are of unknown antigen specificity. Sequencing was performed on CD4+ T cells from blood, cultured in vitro. Receptor source: a human donor in good health. Each CDR3 is given with its conserved first and last residue. Each record gives: V gene, D gene, J gene, clone size, CDR3 protein, CDR3 DNA. A D gene is named only where the DNA matches it firmly. Expanded clones are given a class, and other clones once, few, many or no size at all.

v_gene: TRBV20-1
d_gene: TRBD1
j_gene: TRBJ1-1
abundance: NA
CDR3aa: CSATDRGTEAFF
CDR3nt: TGCAGTGCTACTGACAGGGGGACTGAAGCTTTCTTT

v_gene: TRBV20-1
d_gene: NA
j_gene: TRBJ2-7
abundance: NA
CDR3aa: CSAKAGGGRVEQYF
CDR3nt: TGCAGTGCTAAGGCCGGGGGCGGGAGAGTGGAGCAGTACTTC

v_gene: TRBV7-2
d_gene: TRBD2
j_gene: TRBJ2-2
abundance: NA
CDR3aa: CASSLTSGDSGELFF
CDR3nt: TGTGCCAGCAGCTTGACTAGCGGGGATTCCGGGGAGCTGTTTTTT

v_gene: TRBV20-1
d_gene: NA
j_gene: TRBJ1-5
abundance: medium-sized
CDR3aa: CSGIDGPVGRPQHF
CDR3nt: TGCAGTGGGATAGATGGGCCGGTTGGACGGCCCCAGCATTTT

v_gene: TRBV7-2
d_gene: NA
j_gene: TRBJ1-2
abundance: NA
CDR3aa: CASSTGGGYGYTF
CDR3nt: TGTGCCAGCAGCACCGGGGGGGGGTATGGCTACACCTTC

v_gene: TRBV19
d_gene: TRBD1
j_gene: TRBJ1-5
abundance: few
CDR3aa: CASSMGQGNQPQHF
CDR3nt: TGTGCCAGTAGTATGGGACAGGGTAATCAGCCCCAGCATTTT

v_gene: TRBV12-5
d_gene: NA
j_gene: TRBJ1-2
abundance: NA
CDR3aa: CASGFGRGFYGYTF
CDR3nt: TGTGCTAGTGGTTTCGGGAGGGGATTCTATGGCTACACCTTC

v_gene: TRBV12-3/TRBV12-4
d_gene: TRBD1
j_gene: TRBJ2-1
abundance: NA
CDR3aa: CASRADRVYNEQFF
CDR3nt: TGTGCCAGCAGAGCCGACAGGGTATACAATGAGCAGTTCTTC

v_gene: TRBV10-1
d_gene: NA
j_gene: TRBJ2-7
abundance: once
CDR3aa: CASSARRVVNEQYF
CDR3nt: TGCGCCAGCAGTGCCCGCAGGGTTGTCAACGAGCAGTACTTC

v_gene: TRBV11-2
d_gene: NA
j_gene: TRBJ2-7
abundance: NA
CDR3aa: CASSLEVVDTYEQYF
CDR3nt: TGTGCCAGCAGCTTAGAGGTGGTGGACACCTACGAGCAGTACTTC

v_gene: TRBV7-3
d_gene: NA
j_gene: TRBJ2-6
abundance: NA
CDR3aa: CASSLSAGANVLTF
CDR3nt: TGTGCCAGCAGCTTAAGTGCTGGGGCCAACGTCCTGACTTTC

v_gene: TRBV10-3
d_gene: TRBD1
j_gene: TRBJ2-7
abundance: NA
CDR3aa: CASRTGSYEQYF
CDR3nt: TGTGCCTCTAGGACAGGTTCCTACGAGCAGTACTTC

v_gene: TRBV5-8
d_gene: NA
j_gene: TRBJ1-1
abundance: few
CDR3aa: CASSFRGGMPTEAFF
CDR3nt: TGTGCCAGCAGCTTCCGTGGAGGGATGCCCACTGAAGCTTTCTTT

v_gene: TRBV20-1
d_gene: NA
j_gene: TRBJ2-7
abundance: NA
CDR3aa: CSAEPRGWVSYEQYF
CDR3nt: TGCAGTGCTGAACCACGGGGGTGGGTCTCCTACGAGCAGTACTTC

v_gene: TRBV19
d_gene: TRBD1
j_gene: TRBJ2-5
abundance: NA
CDR3aa: CASSIDRGQETQYF
CDR3nt: TGTGCCAGTAGTATTGACAGGGGGCAAGAGACCCAGTACTTC

v_gene: TRBV6-1
d_gene: NA
j_gene: TRBJ2-3
abundance: NA
CDR3aa: CASSEQPADTQYF
CDR3nt: TGTGCCAGCAGTGAACAGCCTGCGGATACGCAGTATTTT

v_gene: TRBV6-2/TRBV6-3
d_gene: NA
j_gene: TRBJ2-1
abundance: NA
CDR3aa: CASSYSERNEQFF
CDR3nt: TGTGCCAGCAGTTACTCGGAGAGAAATGAGCAGTTCTTC

v_gene: TRBV7-6
d_gene: TRBD2
j_gene: TRBJ2-2
abundance: NA
CDR3aa: CASSTGAGGRTGELFF
CDR3nt: TGTGCCAGCAGCACTGGGGCGGGAGGAAGAACCGGGGAGCTGTTTTTT

v_gene: TRBV2
d_gene: NA
j_gene: TRBJ2-7
abundance: NA
CDR3aa: CASSEQGPSYEQYF
CDR3nt: TGTGCCAGCAGTGAACAGGGACCCTCCTACGAGCAGTACTTC

v_gene: TRBV6-2/TRBV6-3
d_gene: TRBD1
j_gene: TRBJ1-1
abundance: NA
CDR3aa: CASSYWTGPVTEAFF
CDR3nt: TGTGCCAGCAGTTACTGGACAGGGCCTGTCACTGAAGCTTTCTTT

v_gene: TRBV20-1
d_gene: NA
j_gene: TRBJ2-1
abundance: few
CDR3aa: CSARSERRVSEQFF
CDR3nt: TGCAGTGCTAGGTCGGAGCGGAGGGTGAGTGAGCAGTTCTTC

v_gene: TRBV9
d_gene: NA
j_gene: TRBJ2-5
abundance: few
CDR3aa: CASSVGMAGETQYF
CDR3nt: TGTGCCAGCAGCGTAGGGATGGCTGGCGAGACCCAGTACTTC

v_gene: TRBV19
d_gene: TRBD2
j_gene: TRBJ2-5
abundance: few
CDR3aa: CASSMALAGSGGGYQETQYF
CDR3nt: TGTGCCAGTAGTATGGCACTAGCGGGATCGGGAGGGGGGTACCAAGAGACCCAGTACTTC

v_gene: TRBV11-2
d_gene: TRBD1
j_gene: TRBJ1-6
abundance: NA
CDR3aa: CASSAGQGNSPLHF
CDR3nt: TGTGCCAGCAGCGCCGGACAGGGGAATTCACCCCTCCACTTT

v_gene: TRBV27
d_gene: TRBD1
j_gene: TRBJ1-2
abundance: few
CDR3aa: CASSPTGDYGYTF
CDR3nt: TGTGCCAGCAGTCCGACAGGGGACTATGGCTACACCTTC

v_gene: TRBV4-3
d_gene: NA
j_gene: TRBJ2-3
abundance: NA
CDR3aa: CASSQDLAGSTDTQYF
CDR3nt: TGCGCCAGCAGCCAAGATCTGGCGGGTAGCACAGATACGCAGTATTTT

v_gene: TRBV7-2
d_gene: NA
j_gene: TRBJ1-1
abundance: few
CDR3aa: CASSSTVNTEAFF
CDR3nt: TGTGCCAGCAGTTCCACAGTGAACACTGAAGCTTTCTTT

v_gene: TRBV24-1
d_gene: TRBD2
j_gene: TRBJ2-1
abundance: NA
CDR3aa: CATSDLKDPLARQGNEQFF
CDR3nt: TGTGCCACCAGTGATTTGAAGGACCCACTAGCGAGACAAGGCAATGAGCAGTTCTTC

v_gene: TRBV7-3
d_gene: TRBD1
j_gene: TRBJ2-7
abundance: few
CDR3aa: CASSLIGGQDDQYF
CDR3nt: TGTGCCAGCAGCTTAATCGGTGGACAGGACGATCAGTACTTC

v_gene: TRBV7-2
d_gene: NA
j_gene: TRBJ1-5
abundance: few
CDR3aa: CASSLVPPGMGFQPQHF
CDR3nt: TGTGCCAGCAGCTTAGTCCCCCCAGGGATGGGGTTCCAGCCCCAGCATTTT

v_gene: TRBV5-5
d_gene: TRBD1
j_gene: TRBJ1-1
abundance: NA
CDR3aa: CASSWSPGQVNTEAFF
CDR3nt: TGTGCCAGCAGCTGGAGCCCGGGACAGGTGAACACTGAAGCTTTCTTT

v_gene: TRBV24-1
d_gene: NA
j_gene: TRBJ2-5
abundance: few
CDR3aa: CATSELHGLGGETQYF
CDR3nt: TGTGCCACCAGTGAGTTACATGGGTTAGGGGGGGAGACCCAGTACTTC

v_gene: TRBV20-1
d_gene: TRBD2
j_gene: TRBJ2-3
abundance: NA
CDR3aa: CSARGGLETDTQYF
CDR3nt: TGCAGTGCTAGAGGTGGACTAGAAACAGATACGCAGTATTTT

v_gene: TRBV7-3
d_gene: TRBD1
j_gene: TRBJ2-7
abundance: once
CDR3aa: CASSLGHNRDRQNEQYF
CDR3nt: TGTGCCAGCAGCTTAGGCCATAACCGGGACAGGCAGAACGAGCAGTACTTC

v_gene: TRBV6-1
d_gene: NA
j_gene: TRBJ2-7
abundance: few
CDR3aa: CASSEPGEVREQYF
CDR3nt: TGTGCCAGCAGTGAACCGGGAGAGGTCCGAGAGCAGTACTTC

v_gene: TRBV7-2
d_gene: TRBD1
j_gene: TRBJ2-1
abundance: few
CDR3aa: CASSVYRGNNEQFF
CDR3nt: TGTGCCAGCAGCGTGTACAGGGGGAACAATGAGCAGTTCTTC

v_gene: TRBV18
d_gene: NA
j_gene: TRBJ2-7
abundance: NA
CDR3aa: CASSPGGTGTLYEQYF
CDR3nt: TGTGCCAGCTCACCGGGGGGGACAGGTACTCTCTACGAGCAGTACTTC

v_gene: TRBV6-2/TRBV6-3
d_gene: NA
j_gene: TRBJ2-7
abundance: NA
CDR3aa: CASSTSGTPSAEQYF
CDR3nt: TGTGCCAGCAGTACGAGCGGGACACCTTCTGCCGAGCAGTACTTC

v_gene: TRBV7-9
d_gene: TRBD1
j_gene: TRBJ1-1
abundance: NA
CDR3aa: CASSSTGTGGTEAFF
CDR3nt: TGTGCCAGCAGCTCCACCGGGACAGGGGGTACTGAAGCTTTCTTT

v_gene: TRBV24-1
d_gene: NA
j_gene: TRBJ1-2
abundance: NA
CDR3aa: CATSLGGHGYTF
CDR3nt: TGTGCCACCTCTCTCGGGGGGCATGGCTACACCTTC

v_gene: TRBV29-1
d_gene: TRBD1
j_gene: TRBJ1-2
abundance: few
CDR3aa: CSANPGTGGYTF
CDR3nt: TGCAGCGCTAACCCCGGGACAGGGGGCTACACCTTC